This entry is about one T cell receptor beta chain. Authors' analysis steps: Amplified reference gene primers provided the basis for estimating nucleated cell counts. Clones were sequenced by immunoSEQ multiplex PCR, and TCRdb holds only the in-frame ones, with some missing. D and trimming come from the DNA, and the V and J calls and clone size come from that table. The repertoire includes about 46,000 clones, around 85% of them detected once, and about a third sits in the top ten. Patients at the Seattle site were enrolled during active infection and followed longitudinally. This sample stems from a study of blood T cell repertoires in COVID-19. The V gene's germline CDR1 is LNHNV and CDR2 YYDKDF (reference sequence). V lost 1 base to trimming and J lost 7 bases; unmatched junction nucleotides: 14. This CDR3 is 17 amino acids long.

The clonotype was recovered from a woman of 80 years or more with COVID-19, enrolled during active disease. What was sequenced was peripheral blood. V and J are TRBV15 and TRBJ2-5, with 8 positions matching TRBD2. CDR3 nucleotide sequence: TGTGCCACCAGCAGAGCCTTTCCGGGGGGGCCCCCCGGGACCCAGTACTTC. This gives the protein CATSRAFPGGPPGTQYF.